This T cell receptor (beta chain) appears in the sequencing data of a study of T cell clonality in common variable immunodeficiency. Study results and limitations: CVID subjects had higher TCRbeta clonality than healthy controls, most marked in about a third. What drives increased CVID clonality needs T cell subpopulation sequencing. CVID patient heterogeneity limited repertoire-clinical complication correlations. Fewer TCRbeta clones were shared among CVID subjects than controls.

Some clones are missing from TCRdb's copy, which holds only in-frame ones; the method was immunoSEQ multiplex PCR. This sample has 40,000 or so clones, each found more than once. The CDR3 spans 13 residues. Looked up from germline, CDR1 is DFQATT and CDR2 is SNEGSKA (reference sequence). Trimming shortened V by 5 bases and J by 6 bases, and 14 bases separated the two germline ends. This clone showed up just a few times. The antigen is unknown. The read ends 3 residues before the CDR3 terminus; that terminus is restored from the germline J gene. Sequencing was carried out using peripheral blood mononuclear cells. The source of this sequence is a person between 18 and 69 years old in good health. V and J are TRBV20-1 and TRBJ2-1; D unresolved. CDR3 in amino acids: CSALPLVGNEQFF. The CDR3 bases that were read are TGCAGTGCTCTCCCCCTAGTCGGCAATGAG.